The 30 T cell receptor beta chains presented below share a single source sample, sequenced in a study of blood T cell repertoires in COVID-19. The assay was immunoSEQ multiplex PCR, and TCRdb's table has in-frame clones only and misses some. The profile shows about 110,000 clones, around 79% of them singletons. The sample was peripheral blood. These receptors all come from a man aged 65 to 79 with active or convalescent COVID-19.

The genes are TRBV19 and TRBJ2-3; D is perhaps TRBD2 (6 bases). Germline loops: CDR1 LNHDA, CDR2 SQIVND (reference sequence). V lost 2 bases and J lost 4, with 16 bases in between. The length of the CDR3 is 16 residues. CDR3 amino acids: CASSIHGTGPADTQYF. In DNA, the CDR3 is TGTGCCAGTAGTATACATGGGACTGGCCCGGCAGATACGCAGTATTTT.

J is TRBJ1-4 and V is TRBV5-1, with D tentatively TRBD1 (5 bases). Germline V gives CDR1 SGHRS, CDR2 YFSETQ. Trimming shortened V by 4 bases and J by 0 bases, and 10 bases separated the two germline ends. This CDR3 comprises 15 residues. CDR3 coding DNA: TGCGCCAGCAGCACGGGACTGACAACTAATGAAAAACTGTTTTTT. It translates to CASSTGLTTNEKLFF.

This clone came up once. The J gene is TRBJ1-2, the V gene TRBV6-1; possible D gene TRBD1, 5 bases. Germline assignment: CDR1 MNHNS and CDR2 SASEGT. The V end was cut by 0 bases, the J end by 2 bases, with 7 bases between. The CDR3 contains 14 residues. The CDR3 spells CASSEAWGNYGYTF. CDR3 in DNA: TGTGCCAGCAGTGAAGCGTGGGGCAACTATGGCTACACCTTC.

This chain joins TRBV6-4 and TRBJ2-3, with 7 positions matching TRBD2. Unmatched junction bases numbered 18, after V lost 5 bases and J lost 1 base. CDR3 size: 19 residues. The germline gives CDR1 MRHNA, CDR2 SNTAGT. The CDR3 sequence: CASSPAGGYLFGGTDTQYF. The CDR3 region has the DNA TGTGCCAGCAGTCCAGCCGGGGGGTATCTTTTCGGTGGCACAGATACGCAGTATTTT.

The chain is built from TRBV29-1 and TRBJ2-7; TRBD2 might be the D (6 bases). From germline, CDR1 is SQVTM and CDR2 ANQGSEA. This CDR3 is built from 11 residues. V was cut by 2 bases and J by 6 bases, with 8 bases left in between. The CDR3 is CSVENGGEQYF. The CDR3 DNA reads TGCAGCGTTGAAAACGGGGGCGAGCAGTACTTC.

There are a few counts of this clone. The J gene is TRBJ2-2, the V gene TRBV9; no reliable D call. The germline V and J ends were trimmed by 0 bases and 0 bases, with 9 bases remaining between them. The CDR3 consists of 16 residues. Germline CDR1 reads SGDLS; CDR2 reads YYNGEE. The CDR3 sequence is CASSVDPHANTGELFF. CDR3 DNA: TGTGCCAGCAGCGTAGATCCACACGCGAACACCGGGGAGCTGTTTTTT.

This clone was seen only a few times. The chain employs TRBV4-1 and TRBJ2-3; a weak D match, TRBD2 (5 bases). Germline V gene data show CDR1 as MGHRA and CDR2 as YSYEKL. V lost 0 bases and J lost 3, with 13 bases in between. CDR3 size: 16 residues. The CDR3 sequence is CASSQEEGTRTDTQYF. The DNA for the CDR3 is TGCGCCAGCAGCCAAGAAGAGGGAACCAGGACAGATACGCAGTATTTT.

This rearrangement joins TRBV6-5 to TRBJ1-3, with TRBD1 identical over 11 bases. The V and J ends lost 2 bases and 8 bases, in that order; junction bases with no gene match: 5. The CDR3 consists of 15 residues. Germline values: CDR1 MNHEY, CDR2 SVGAGI. This CDR3 is CASSYLDRGPDTIYF. The CDR3 DNA sequence: TGTGCCAGCAGTTACCTGGACAGGGGGCCTGACACCATATATTTT.

This chain uses TRBV6-5 with TRBJ2-2, with TRBD2 matching 8 bases. CDR3 length: 14 amino acids. Germline trimming cut 8 bases from V and 6 bases from J; bases unmatched to any gene: 8. Per the germline V gene, CDR1 is MNHEY and CDR2 is SVGAGI. As DNA, the CDR3 is TGTGCCAGCGGTTTAGCGGGAACCGCCGGGGAGCTGTTTTTT. Translated, it gives CASGLAGTAGELFF.

The chain employs TRBV11-2 and TRBJ1-3, with 7 bases identical to TRBD1. Germline V gives CDR1 SGHAT, CDR2 FQNNGV. This CDR3 is built from 16 residues. The junction had 11 bases not matched to a gene; V was cut back by 5 bases and J by 4 bases. The CDR3 protein is CASSQGQFGAGNTIYF. The DNA of the CDR3 is TGTGCCAGCAGCCAGGGACAGTTTGGTGCCGGAAACACCATATATTTT.

CDR3 DNA sequence: TGTGCCAGCAGCAAAAAAAGGGGGAACTATGGCTACACCTTC. Translating gives CASSKKRGNYGYTF. The gene calls are TRBV21-1 and TRBJ1-2; TRBD1, the D gene given by the table, was not confirmed from the DNA. TRBV21-1 is assigned pseudogene status. There are 14 residues in the CDR3.

The V call is TRBV15, the J call TRBJ1-1; D ambiguous. V lost 5 bases, J lost 0 bases, and 7 bases lay in between. The CDR3 has 13 residues. Germline values: CDR1 LNHNV, CDR2 YYDKDF (reference sequence). The CDR3 DNA reads TGTGCCACCAGCCCCCAGGTGAACACTGAAGCTTTCTTT. Translating it yields CATSPQVNTEAFF.

The chain is built from TRBV19 and TRBJ2-1; 10 nucleotides line up with TRBD1. Germline assignment: CDR1 LNHDA and CDR2 SQIVND (reference sequence). The ends lost 10 bases at V and 7 bases at J; junction bases unmatched: 13. This CDR3 contains 15 residues. CDR3 loop: CAIGKGQGFSNEQFF. CDR3 coding DNA: TGTGCCATCGGAAAGGGACAGGGGTTCTCTAATGAGCAGTTCTTC.

J is TRBJ2-7 and V is TRBV10-1; D is ambiguous. V lost 0 bases and J 8 bases, leaving 8 bases between the germline ends. CDR1 is WNHNN and CDR2 is SYGVQD in the germline V gene (reference sequence). The CDR3 length is 12 residues. The CDR3 spells CASSESSEKQYF. As DNA, the CDR3 is TGCGCCAGCAGTGAGTCGTCGGAGAAGCAGTACTTC.

This clone was counted a few times. The chain is built from TRBV28 and TRBJ1-5; D remains ambiguous. V lost 3 bases, J lost 3 bases, and 9 bases lay in between. In germline, CDR1 is MDHEN, CDR2 SYDVKM. The CDR3 extends over 14 amino acids. This CDR3 is CASSLRQPNQPQHF. The CDR3 DNA is TGTGCCAGCAGTTTGCGGCAGCCCAATCAGCCCCAGCATTTT.

The V call is TRBV28, the J call TRBJ1-3; weak D call: TRBD1 (6 bases). Per the germline V gene, CDR1 is MDHEN and CDR2 is SYDVKM. Trimming shortened V by 6 bases and J by 2 bases, and 11 bases separated the two germline ends. There are 14 residues in the CDR3. CDR3 loop: CASSSGTTGNTIYF. In DNA, the CDR3 is TGTGCCAGCAGCTCCGGGACAACTGGAAACACCATATATTTT.

This chain joins TRBV7-2 and TRBJ1-3; 7 bases fit TRBD1. Germline CDR1 reads SGHTA; CDR2 reads FQGNSA. The CDR3 sequence is 16 residues long. Unmatched junction bases numbered 5, after V lost 1 base and J lost 2 bases. Here the CDR3 reads CASSLVTGDAGNTIYF. For the CDR3, the DNA is TGTGCCAGCAGCTTAGTTACAGGGGACGCTGGAAACACCATATATTTT.

The V and J genes are TRBV10-2 and TRBJ1-1, with a tentative D call TRBD1 (5 bases). V shed 6 bases and J shed 6 bases, with 14 bases lying between them. CDR3 length: 13 amino acids. The germline V gene has CDR1 WSHSY and CDR2 SAAADI. The CDR3 is CASSRGAGAEAFF. CDR3 nucleotides: TGCGCCAGCAGCCGCGGGGCGGGAGCTGAAGCTTTCTTT.

The chain uses TRBV5-1 and TRBJ1-1, with 9 bases aligning to TRBD1. Germline V gives CDR1 SGHRS, CDR2 YFSETQ. The CDR3 has 14 amino acids. The J segment lost 5 bases and the V segment lost 2 bases, leaving 4 bases of the junction unmatched. The CDR3 coding sequence is TGCGCCAGCAGCTTCGGGACAGGGCGGACTGAAGCTTTCTTT. It encodes CASSFGTGRTEAFF.

CDR3 DNA: TGTGCCAGCAGCGCATTTGGGCAGCCGTCAGGAACTGAAGCTTTCTTT. Amino acids: CASSAFGQPSGTEAFF. This chain links TRBV9 with TRBJ1-1; no definite D call. From germline, CDR1 is SGDLS and CDR2 YYNGEE. The CDR3 consists of 16 residues. Trimming removed 3 bases from V and 5 bases from J, with 20 bases in between. The whole variable domain, filled in from reference TRBV9 and TRBJ1-1, reads DSGVTQTPKHLITATGQRVTLRCSPRSGDLSVYWYQQSLDQGLQFLIQYYNGEERAKGNILERFSAQQFPDLHSELNLSSLELGDSALYFCASSAFGQPSGTEAFFGQGTRLTVV.

The chain employs TRBV6-1 and TRBJ1-3; D gene ambiguous. From germline, CDR1 is MNHNS and CDR2 SASEGT. This CDR3 is 19 amino acids long. The germline V and J ends were trimmed by 1 base and 0 bases, with 19 bases remaining between them. The DNA of the CDR3 is TGTGCCAGCAGTGAAGGTAAAAGACCGACTACCCTCTCTGGAAACACCATATATTTT. This encodes CASSEGKRPTTLSGNTIYF.

In DNA, the CDR3 is TGTGCCAGCAGCCGAGACAGGGGTAACACTGAAGCTTTCTTT. This codes for CASSRDRGNTEAFF. The chain carries TRBV4-2 and TRBJ1-1, with TRBD1 matching over 8 bases. The V and J ends lost 4 bases and 2 bases, in that order; junction bases with no gene match: 3. Germline V gives CDR1 LGHNA, CDR2 YNFKEQ. CDR3 size: 14 residues.

The chain links TRBV5-1 to TRBJ1-5; 7 bases align to TRBD1. CDR1 and CDR2 from the germline V gene are SGHRS and YFSETQ. The CDR3 contains 15 residues. Trimming at V came to 2 bases and at J to 6 bases, leaving 8 bases not matched to a gene. CDR3 loop: CASSLYGTVGQPQHF. CDR3 coding DNA: TGCGCCAGCAGCTTATACGGGACAGTTGGTCAGCCCCAGCATTTT. Looking up the rest from reference TRBV5-1 and TRBJ1-5 gives the full variable domain: KAGVTQTPRYLIKTRGQQVTLSCSPISGHRSVSWYQQTPGQGLQFLFEYFSETQRNKGNFPGRFSGRQFSNSRSEMNVSTLELGDSALYLCASSLYGTVGQPQHFGDGTRLSIL.

A note on this clone: The junction departs from the called germline gene at one end, perhaps through a read error. The J gene is TRBJ2-1, the V gene TRBV5-6; TRBD2 aligns across 7 bases. This CDR3 contains 17 residues. CDR1 is SGHDT and CDR2 is YYEEEE in the germline V gene. In DNA form, the CDR3 reads TGTGCCAGCAGCCTCTGGACTAGACGATTAGCCTACGATGAGCAGTTCTTC. It specifies CASSLWTRRLAYDEQFF.

The rearrangement uses TRBV5-8 and TRBJ1-2; 7 bases align to TRBD1. V gave up 3 bases and J gave up 8 bases; unmatched junction bases: 10. Per germline, CDR1 SGHTS and CDR2 YDEGEE. This CDR3 contains 14 residues. The CDR3 DNA reads as TGTGCCAGCAGCTCGAGACAGGGAGCTCGCGGCTACACCTTC. This gives the protein CASSSRQGARGYTF.

This chain connects TRBV19 to TRBJ1-5; D might be TRBD1 (5 bases). Deletions cut 5 bases from V and 2 bases from J, with 19 bases between. The length of the CDR3 is 17 residues. CDR1 LNHDA and CDR2 SQIVND come from the germline V gene (reference sequence). CDR3 in DNA: TGTGCCAGTAGTGCCCCCGGGGGGACTGGTCGCAATCAGCCCCAGCATTTT. Its translation is CASSAPGGTGRNQPQHF. The whole variable domain, filled in from reference TRBV19 and TRBJ1-5, reads DGGITQSPKYLFRKEGQNVTLSCEQNLNHDAMYWYRQDPGQGLRLIYYSQIVNDFQKGDIAEGYSVSREKKESFPLTVTSAQKNPTAFYLCASSAPGGTGRNQPQHFGDGTRLSIL.

The rearrangement uses TRBV10-2 and TRBJ2-5, with 7 bases that match TRBD2. CDR1 and CDR2 from the germline V gene are WSHSY and SAAADI. The CDR3 has 12 amino acids. V shed 11 bases, J shed 6 bases, and the junction held 9 bases outside the gene matches. The CDR3 nucleotides are TGCGCCGTCGGGACTAACCTACAGACCCAGTACTTC. Its translation: CAVGTNLQTQYF.

The chain joins TRBV19 to TRBJ1-5; D gene unclear. Germline assignment: CDR1 LNHDA and CDR2 SQIVND (reference sequence). Trimming took 6 bases from V and 6 from J, leaving 18 bases between them. The CDR3 runs to 15 residues. The CDR3 region has the DNA TGTGCCAGTAGGTGGGAGAGGGCCCTCGGTCAGCCCCAGCATTTT. It specifies CASRWERALGQPQHF.

The gene calls are TRBV7-8 and TRBJ2-4, with D possibly being TRBD2 (6 bases). V was pared by 4 bases and J by 7 bases, with 17 bases between. CDR3 size: 15 residues. The V gene's germline CDR1 is SGHVS and CDR2 FQNEAQ. Here the CDR3 DNA reads TGTGCCAGCAGCTCAGGGAGCCTAGCGCGGAACATTCAGTACTTC. Translating gives CASSSGSLARNIQYF.

This clone was recorded once. The V gene is TRBV5-4, the J gene TRBJ2-2; 11 nucleotides align to TRBD2. J was trimmed by 6 bases and V by 4 bases; bases with no gene match: 8. There are 16 residues in the CDR3. Germline V gene lookup returns CDR1 SGHNT and CDR2 YYREEE (reference sequence). The CDR3 bases are TGTGCCAGCAGCGAGAAGACTAGCGGGATTTCCGGGGAGCTGTTTTTT. It translates to CASSEKTSGISGELFF. The full variable domain, with the rest looked up from reference TRBV5-4 and TRBJ2-2, is ETGVTQSPTHLIKTRGQQVTLRCSSQSGHNTVSWYQQALGQGPQFIFQYYREEENGRGNFPPRFSGLQFPNYSSELNVNALELDDSALYLCASSEKTSGISGELFFGEGSRLTVL.